A selection of T cell receptor beta chains follows, all from one sample in a study of T cells in Graves' hyperthyroidism and ophthalmopathy. TCRdb processed the multiplex PCR reads anew with MiXCR; each CDR3 protein has one entry. The data show a few hundred thousand distinct CDR3 sequences, roughly 14% seen once. Sequencing was performed on blood. The receptors stem from a young woman with Graves' hyperthyroidism. Each CDR3 is given with its conserved first and last residue. The D gene is left open where the match is weak. Size tells how often a clone was seen (once, few, many) or the class of an expanded clone, and some rows leave it out.

DNA	CDR3	V	J	D	length	size
TGCGCCAGCAGCCCGTCCGCCACAGGGTTTGATGAGCAGTTCTTC	CASSPSATGFDEQFF	TRBV5-1	TRBJ2-1	.	15	many
TGCAGTGAAAGCAGGGGAGAGACCCAGTACTTC	CSESRGETQYF	TRBV20-1	TRBJ2-5	.	11	.
TGTGCCGCCGGGGGGGGGGTGAACAGGAACACCGGGGAGCTGTTTTTT	CAAGGGVNRNTGELFF	TRBV12-3/TRBV12-4	TRBJ2-2	TRBD2	16	few
TGTGCCAGCAGCTCCACCCTGGGACCGCAAGAGACCCAGTACTTC	CASSSTLGPQETQYF	TRBV6-1	TRBJ2-5	.	15	few
TGTGCCAGCAGCAAACGAGTTCTAGCGTTGGATACGCAGTATTTT	CASSKRVLALDTQYF	TRBV3-1	TRBJ2-3	.	15	many
TGTGCCAGCAGCTTAGGCGGGGGGAGCCCCAGGAACGAGCAGTACTTC	CASSLGGGSPRNEQYF	TRBV13	TRBJ2-7	TRBD2	16	many
TGCGCCAGCAGCGCCGGGACAGGGGGCGTCGTTGACGAGCAGTACTTC	CASSAGTGGVVDEQYF	TRBV5-1	TRBJ2-7	TRBD1	16	.
TGTGCCAGCAGCTTAGGGGCTCCTAGCTCCTACAATGAGCAGTTCTTC	CASSLGAPSSYNEQFF	TRBV7-8	TRBJ2-1	.	16	.
TGCGCCAGCAGCTTGGGGCCCGCCAATGAAGCTTTCTTT	CASSLGPANEAFF	TRBV5-1	TRBJ1-1	.	13	few
TGCAGCGTTGAAATAGGGACAGGGGCCACCGGGGAGCTGTTTTTT	CSVEIGTGATGELFF	TRBV29-1	TRBJ2-2	TRBD1	15	few
TGTGCCATCAGTGAACAGGCGAACACCGGGGAGCTGTTTTTT	CAISEQANTGELFF	TRBV10-3	TRBJ2-2	.	14	.
TGTGCCAGCAGTTTAGTCTCTTTAGGGGAGGACACTGAAGCTTTCTTT	CASSLVSLGEDTEAFF	TRBV28	TRBJ1-1	.	16	many
TGCAGTGCTAGGGCCAGACTAGCGGGAGGGCCCAACGAGCAGTACTTC	CSARARLAGGPNEQYF	TRBV20-1	TRBJ2-7	TRBD2	16	many
TGCGCCAGCAGCTTGTCCGGGACAGCACTCTATGGCTACACCTTC	CASSLSGTALYGYTF	TRBV5-1	TRBJ1-2	TRBD1	15	many
TGTGCCACCAGCAGAGGAGGGAGGGATTCACCCCTCCACTTT	CATSRGGRDSPLHF	TRBV15	TRBJ1-6	.	14	few
TGCAGCGTTGAAGACACCTCTCGGGGAAAACTGTTTTTT	CSVEDTSRGKLFF	TRBV29-1	TRBJ1-4	.	13	many
TGTGCCAGCAGTTTAGGTGGGCTCGCGCAGGGGCGGGTCTACGAGCAGTACTTC	CASSLGGLAQGRVYEQYF	TRBV28	TRBJ2-7	.	18	many
TGTGCCAGCAGGGAAGGACAGGGGGCACGAGAGACCCAGTACTTC	CASREGQGARETQYF	TRBV27	TRBJ2-5	TRBD1	15	many
TGTGCCAGCAGCCCCACCCCGGGACAGGGGATGAACACTGAAGCTTTCTTT	CASSPTPGQGMNTEAFF	TRBV11-2	TRBJ1-1	TRBD1	17	.
TGTGCCACCAGCCCTTCGGGGACCGGCCTTAAGGAGCAGTTCTTC	CATSPSGTGLKEQFF	TRBV24-1	TRBJ2-1	.	15	many
TGTGCCAGCAGTGAAGCCGGCGGGCGCTACACTGAAGCTTTCTTT	CASSEAGGRYTEAFF	TRBV2	TRBJ1-1	.	15	many
TGCGCCAGCAGTGAGTTTCGGGTCCGGCATTTT	CASSEFRVRHF	TRBV10-2	TRBJ1-5	.	11	few
TGCAGTGCTAGTGTATCGCAGGACTACAATGAGCAGTTCTTC	CSASVSQDYNEQFF	TRBV20-1	TRBJ2-1	.	14	many
TGTGCCAGCAGTAGCCTAGGACAGGGCTATGGCTACACCTTC	CASSSLGQGYGYTF	TRBV25-1	TRBJ1-2	TRBD1	14	few
TGTGCCAGCAGTGAACCGGTACTCTCTGGAAACACCATATATTTT	CASSEPVLSGNTIYF	TRBV2	TRBJ1-3	.	15	few
TGTGCCAGCAGCCAAGATTCAAGTGGCCCCTTCACCGGGGAGCTGTTTTTT	CASSQDSSGPFTGELFF	TRBV3-1	TRBJ2-2	.	17	many
TGTGCCAGCAGGGGACAGGGGGGACCCTACGAGCAGTACTTC	CASRGQGGPYEQYF	TRBV6-1	TRBJ2-7	TRBD1	14	many
TGTGCCAGCAGCTTAACCCCATCCCCGGTACTAGCGGGGGCCGGGGAGCTGTTTTTT	CASSLTPSPVLAGAGELFF	TRBV7-3	TRBJ2-2	TRBD2	19	few
TGTGCCAGCAGTGACGGTCTTCGCCCTTCACCCCTCCACTTT	CASSDGLRPSPLHF	TRBV6-2/TRBV6-3	TRBJ1-6	.	14	few
TGCGCCAGCAGCCTGGTTCAGGGGGTGAATGGCTACACCTTC	CASSLVQGVNGYTF	TRBV10-2	TRBJ1-2	TRBD1	14	many
TGTGCCAGCAGCGGCGGGGGCTCGGAGGACACCTTC	CASSGGGSEDTF	TRBV11-2	TRBJ1-2	.	12	many
TGTGCCAGCAGTTTAACCCTGGGGGGAAATGAAAAACTGTTTTTT	CASSLTLGGNEKLFF	TRBV12-3/TRBV12-4	TRBJ1-4	.	15	many
TGCGCCAGCAGCTTGCTGCAGGACGGATATTCACCCCTCCACTTT	CASSLLQDGYSPLHF	TRBV5-1	TRBJ1-6	.	15	few
TGTGCCAGCAGCTCGCAGCTAGCAGAACAAGAGACCCAGTACTTC	CASSSQLAEQETQYF	TRBV7-2	TRBJ2-5	.	15	.
TGTGCCACCAGCAGAGATGACAGGGCGTACACAGATACGCAGTATTTT	CATSRDDRAYTDTQYF	TRBV15	TRBJ2-3	TRBD1	16	few
TGCAGTGCTAGGGACTTCGATTCCTACAATGAGCAGTTCTTC	CSARDFDSYNEQFF	TRBV20-1	TRBJ2-1	.	14	.
TGTGCCAGCGGGACAGGGGCCAATGAGCAGTTCTTC	CASGTGANEQFF	TRBV19	TRBJ2-1	TRBD1	12	.